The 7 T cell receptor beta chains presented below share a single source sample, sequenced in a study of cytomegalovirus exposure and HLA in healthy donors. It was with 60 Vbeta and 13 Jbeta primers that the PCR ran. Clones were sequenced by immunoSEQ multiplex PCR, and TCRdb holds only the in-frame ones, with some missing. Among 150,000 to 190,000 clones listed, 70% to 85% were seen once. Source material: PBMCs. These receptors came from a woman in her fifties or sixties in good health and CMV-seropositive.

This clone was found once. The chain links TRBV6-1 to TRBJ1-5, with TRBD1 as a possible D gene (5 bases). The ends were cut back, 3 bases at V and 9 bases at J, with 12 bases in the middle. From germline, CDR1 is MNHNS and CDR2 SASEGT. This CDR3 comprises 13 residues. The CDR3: CASSDGGRRPQHF. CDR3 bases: TGTGCCAGCAGTGACGGGGGAAGGAGGCCCCAGCATTTT.

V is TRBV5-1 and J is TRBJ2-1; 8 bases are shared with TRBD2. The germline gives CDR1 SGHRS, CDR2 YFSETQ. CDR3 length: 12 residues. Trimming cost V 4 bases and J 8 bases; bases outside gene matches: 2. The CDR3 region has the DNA TGCGCCAGCAGCGTCGGGGGGGATGAGCAGTTCTTC. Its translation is CASSVGGDEQFF. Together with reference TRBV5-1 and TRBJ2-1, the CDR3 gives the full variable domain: KAGVTQTPRYLIKTRGQQVTLSCSPISGHRSVSWYQQTPGQGLQFLFEYFSETQRNKGNFPGRFSGRQFSNSRSEMNVSTLELGDSALYLCASSVGGDEQFFGPGTRLTVL.

The CDR3 is CASGLDRSTDTQYF. Written as DNA, the CDR3 is TGTGCTAGTGGTTTGGACAGAAGCACAGATACGCAGTATTTT. The chain links TRBV12-5 to TRBJ2-3, with D hard to call. The CDR3 is 14 amino acids. Germline CDR1 is LGHNT and CDR2 is FRNRAP. Trimming cost V 1 base and J 0 bases, with 5 bases left between them.

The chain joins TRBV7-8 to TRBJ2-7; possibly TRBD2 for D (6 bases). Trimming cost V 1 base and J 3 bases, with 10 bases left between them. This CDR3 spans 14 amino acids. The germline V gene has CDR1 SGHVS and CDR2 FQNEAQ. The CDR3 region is CASSLVLASYEQYF. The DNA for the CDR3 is TGTGCCAGCAGCTTAGTACTAGCAAGCTACGAGCAGTACTTC.

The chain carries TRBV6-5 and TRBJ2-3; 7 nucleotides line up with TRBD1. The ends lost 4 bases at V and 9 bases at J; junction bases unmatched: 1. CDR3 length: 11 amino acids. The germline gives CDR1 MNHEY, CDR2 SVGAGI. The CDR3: CASSSDRTQYF. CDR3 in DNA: TGTGCCAGCAGTTCGGACAGGACGCAGTATTTT.

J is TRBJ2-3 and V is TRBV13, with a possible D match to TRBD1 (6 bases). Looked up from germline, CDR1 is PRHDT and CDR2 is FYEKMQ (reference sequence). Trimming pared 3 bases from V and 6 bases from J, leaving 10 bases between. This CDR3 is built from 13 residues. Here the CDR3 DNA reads TGTGCCAGCAGCTTGGGGGCTGGGGATACGCAGTATTTT. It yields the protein CASSLGAGDTQYF. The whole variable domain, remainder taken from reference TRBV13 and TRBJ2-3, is AAGVIQSPRHLIKEKRETATLKCYPIPRHDTVYWYQQGPGQDPQFLISFYEKMQSDKGSIPDRFSAQQFSDYHSELNMSSLELGDSALYFCASSLGAGDTQYFGPGTRLTVL.

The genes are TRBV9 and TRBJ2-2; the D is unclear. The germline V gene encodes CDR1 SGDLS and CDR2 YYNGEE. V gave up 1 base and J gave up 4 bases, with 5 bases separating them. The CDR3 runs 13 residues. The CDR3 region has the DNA TGTGCCAGCAGCGTAAGAGGCACCGGGGAGCTGTTTTTT. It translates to CASSVRGTGELFF.